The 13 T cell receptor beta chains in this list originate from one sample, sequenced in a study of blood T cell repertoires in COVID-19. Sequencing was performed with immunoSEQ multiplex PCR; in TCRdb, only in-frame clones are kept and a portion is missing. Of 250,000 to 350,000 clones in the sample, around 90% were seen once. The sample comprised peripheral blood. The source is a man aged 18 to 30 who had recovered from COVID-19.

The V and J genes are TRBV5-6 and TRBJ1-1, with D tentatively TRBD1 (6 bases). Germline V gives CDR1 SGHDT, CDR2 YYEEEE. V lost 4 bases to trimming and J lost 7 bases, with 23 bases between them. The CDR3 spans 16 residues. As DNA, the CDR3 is TGTGCCAGCAGCACCCTGGGTAGGGACAAAAATAATGAAGCTTTCTTT. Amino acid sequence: CASSTLGRDKNNEAFF.

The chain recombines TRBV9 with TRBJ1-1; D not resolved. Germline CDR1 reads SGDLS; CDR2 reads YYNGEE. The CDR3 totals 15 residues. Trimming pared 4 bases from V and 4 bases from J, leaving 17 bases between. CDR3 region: CASSPLEGEGTEAFF. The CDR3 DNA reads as TGTGCCAGCAGCCCCTTGGAGGGTGAGGGCACTGAAGCTTTCTTT.

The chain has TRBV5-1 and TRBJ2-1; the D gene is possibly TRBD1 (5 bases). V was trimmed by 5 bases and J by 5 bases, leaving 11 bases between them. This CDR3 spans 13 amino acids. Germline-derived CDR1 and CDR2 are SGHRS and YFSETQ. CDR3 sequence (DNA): TGCGCCAGCAGTTCTACAGGTGACAATGAGCAGTTCTTC. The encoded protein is CASSSTGDNEQFF.

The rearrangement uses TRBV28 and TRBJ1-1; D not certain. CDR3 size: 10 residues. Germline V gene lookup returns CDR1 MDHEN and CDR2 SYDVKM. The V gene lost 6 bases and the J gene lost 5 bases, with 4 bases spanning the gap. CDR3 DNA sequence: TGTGCCAGCAGGCGTACTGAAGCTTTCTTT. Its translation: CASRRTEAFF.

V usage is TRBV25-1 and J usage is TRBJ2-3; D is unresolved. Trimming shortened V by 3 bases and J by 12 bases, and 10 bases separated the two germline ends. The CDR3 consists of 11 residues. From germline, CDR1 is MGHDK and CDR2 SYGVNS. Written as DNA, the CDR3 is TGTGCCAGCAGTGACCAGATCAGTCAGTATTTT. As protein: CASSDQISQYF.

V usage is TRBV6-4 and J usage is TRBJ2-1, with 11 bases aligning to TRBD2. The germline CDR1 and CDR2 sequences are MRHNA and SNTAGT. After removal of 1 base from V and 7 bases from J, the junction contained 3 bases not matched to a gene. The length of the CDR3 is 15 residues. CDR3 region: CASSDLAGGGNEQFF. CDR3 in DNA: TGTGCCAGCAGTGACTTAGCGGGAGGGGGGAATGAGCAGTTCTTC.

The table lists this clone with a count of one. The CDR3 region is CASSVATTSGKNQETQYF. The CDR3 DNA follows: TGTGCCAGCAGCGTAGCTACCACTAGCGGGAAAAACCAAGAGACCCAGTACTTC. The chain joins TRBV9 to TRBJ2-5; 10 bases line up with TRBD2. Germline trimming cut 0 bases from V and 0 bases from J; bases unmatched to any gene: 8. CDR1 is SGDLS and CDR2 is YYNGEE in the germline V gene. CDR3 size: 18 residues.

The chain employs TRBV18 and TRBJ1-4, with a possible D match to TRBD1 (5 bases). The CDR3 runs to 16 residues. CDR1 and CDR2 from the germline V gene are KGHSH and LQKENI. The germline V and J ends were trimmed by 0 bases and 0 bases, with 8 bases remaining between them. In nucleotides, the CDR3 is TGTGCCAGCTCACCACCGGGGCGATCAACTAATGAAAAACTGTTTTTT. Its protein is CASSPPGRSTNEKLFF.

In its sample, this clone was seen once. The CDR3, as DNA: TGTGCCAGCAGCCAAGGTCGGGGTCCCGCCCGTAATGAAAAACTGTTTTTT. It encodes CASSQGRGPARNEKLFF. V and J are TRBV3-1 (or the pseudogene TRBV3-2) and TRBJ1-4; D is uncertain. Trimming pared 1 base from V and 4 bases from J, leaving 16 bases between. The CDR3 has 17 residues. Germline values: CDR1 LGHDT, CDR2 YNNKEL (reference sequence).

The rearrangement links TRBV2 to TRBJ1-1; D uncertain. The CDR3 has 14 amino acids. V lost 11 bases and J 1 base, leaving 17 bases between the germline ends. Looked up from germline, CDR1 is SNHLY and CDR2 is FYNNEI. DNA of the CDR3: TGTGCCTTAACTGCGGGCTGGGAGAACACTGAAGCTTTCTTT. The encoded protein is CALTAGWENTEAFF.

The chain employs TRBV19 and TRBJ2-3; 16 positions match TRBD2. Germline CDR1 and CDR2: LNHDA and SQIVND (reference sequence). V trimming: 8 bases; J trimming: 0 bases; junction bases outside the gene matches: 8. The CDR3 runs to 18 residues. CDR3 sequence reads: CASSGLAGGRGSTDTQYF. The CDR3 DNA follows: TGTGCCAGTTCGGGACTAGCGGGGGGGCGTGGTAGCACAGATACGCAGTATTTT.

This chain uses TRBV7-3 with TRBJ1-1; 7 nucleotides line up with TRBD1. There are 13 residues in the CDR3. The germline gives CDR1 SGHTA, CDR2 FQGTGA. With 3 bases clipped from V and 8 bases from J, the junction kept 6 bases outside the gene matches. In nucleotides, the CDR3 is TGTGCCAGCAGCTTCAGACAGGGTGGGGAAGCTTTCTTT. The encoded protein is CASSFRQGGEAFF.

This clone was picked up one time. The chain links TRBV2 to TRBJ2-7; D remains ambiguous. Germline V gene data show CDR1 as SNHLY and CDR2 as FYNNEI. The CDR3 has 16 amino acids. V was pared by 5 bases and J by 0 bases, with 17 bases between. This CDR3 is CASSPLLSSSSYEQYF. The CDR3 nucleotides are TGTGCCAGCAGTCCTTTACTAAGCTCCAGCTCCTACGAGCAGTACTTC. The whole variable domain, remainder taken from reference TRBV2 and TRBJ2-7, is EPEVTQTPSHQVTQMGQEVILRCVPISNHLYFYWYRQILGQKVEFLVSFYNNEISEKSEIFDDQFSVERPDGSNFTLKIRSTKLEDSAMYFCASSPLLSSSSYEQYFGPGTRLTVT.